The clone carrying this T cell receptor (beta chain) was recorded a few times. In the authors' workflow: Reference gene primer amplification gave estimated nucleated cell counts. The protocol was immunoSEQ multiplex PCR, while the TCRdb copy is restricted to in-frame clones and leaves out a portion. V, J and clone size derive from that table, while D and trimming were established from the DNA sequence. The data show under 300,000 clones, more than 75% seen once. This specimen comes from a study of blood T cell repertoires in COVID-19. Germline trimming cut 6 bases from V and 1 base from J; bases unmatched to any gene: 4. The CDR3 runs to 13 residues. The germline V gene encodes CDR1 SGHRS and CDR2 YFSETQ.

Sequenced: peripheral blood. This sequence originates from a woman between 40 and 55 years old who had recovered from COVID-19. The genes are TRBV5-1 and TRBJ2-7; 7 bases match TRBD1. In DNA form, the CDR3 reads TGCGCCAGCAAAAAGACAGGGTCCTACGAGCAGTACTTC. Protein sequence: CASKKTGSYEQYF.